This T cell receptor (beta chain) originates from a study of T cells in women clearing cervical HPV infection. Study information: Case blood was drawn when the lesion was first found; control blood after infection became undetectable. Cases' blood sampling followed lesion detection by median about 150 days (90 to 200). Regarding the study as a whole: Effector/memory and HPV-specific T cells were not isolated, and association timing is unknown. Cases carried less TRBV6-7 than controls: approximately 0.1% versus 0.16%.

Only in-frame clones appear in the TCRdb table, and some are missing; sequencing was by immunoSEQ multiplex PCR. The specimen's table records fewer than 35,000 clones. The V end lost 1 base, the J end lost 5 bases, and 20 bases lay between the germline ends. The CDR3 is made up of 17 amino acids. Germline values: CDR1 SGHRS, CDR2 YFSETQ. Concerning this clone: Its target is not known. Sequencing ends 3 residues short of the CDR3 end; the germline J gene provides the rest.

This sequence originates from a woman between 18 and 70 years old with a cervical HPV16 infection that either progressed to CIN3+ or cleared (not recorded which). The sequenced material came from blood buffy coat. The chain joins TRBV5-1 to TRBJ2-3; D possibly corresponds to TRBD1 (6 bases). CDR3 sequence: CASSLRVGGRIEDTQYF. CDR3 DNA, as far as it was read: TGCGCCAGCAGCTTGAGGGTTGGGGGCCGAATCGAAGATACG.